This T cell receptor beta chain derives from a study of CD8+CD57+ T cells in acquired aplastic anemia. On the study more broadly: Healthy donor sequencing depth: 9 million to 10.8 million CD4+, roughly 11 million CD8+ reads.

Looked up from germline, CDR1 is DFQATT and CDR2 is SNEGSKA (reference sequence). The CDR3 loop spans 13 amino acids. Genomic DNA served as template for TCR beta VDJ and CDR3 profiling. Via MiXCR, TCRdb re-called the reads, giving one row per CDR3 protein. The sample records 400,000 to 500,000 distinct CDR3 sequences, about two thirds being singletons. As regards this clonotype: The antigen remains undetermined.

Study findings and constraints: Controls did not differ significantly from patients in CD8+ Simpson's diversity. There were fewer than 35 CD8+ CDR3 sequences that occurred in both patients and controls.

The source of this sequence is a human donor in good health, serving as a control. Sequenced sample: sorted CD4+, CD8+, or CD8+CD57+ T cells (not recorded which) from PBMCs. The J gene is TRBJ1-4, the V gene TRBV20-1; TRBD1 is a possible D gene (5 bases). The CDR3 DNA sequence: TGCAGCGTTGGGAGGGGTATAGATGTCAAACTGTTTTTT. It is translated as CSVGRGIDVKLFF.